The sequence of this T cell receptor beta chain was determined in a study of PD-L1 blockade in urothelial cancer. Study background: About 85% of the roughly 29 patients were men whose urothelial cancer was bladder-origin. As for prior chemotherapy regimens, patients had received 0 to 3. General study findings and limits: Blood TCR clonality below the median before treatment was a predictor of better survival.

V shed 3 bases and J 4 bases; nucleotides not matched to a gene: 5. Looked up from germline, CDR1 is SGDLS and CDR2 is YYNGEE. The CDR3 spans 15 residues. Clones were sequenced by immunoSEQ multiplex PCR, and TCRdb holds only the in-frame ones, with some missing. This sample yields tens of thousands of clones, of which 82% are seen a single time; roughly 3.1% belongs to the top ten. On this clone: Its matching antigen is unknown.

The clonotype was recovered from a man between 65 and 85 years old with urothelial cancer. Sequences were derived from PBMCs, sampled around atezolizumab (anti-PD-L1) treatment. The rearrangement uses TRBV9 and TRBJ2-2, with 8 bases aligning to TRBD1. The chain's CDR3 is CASSAGDRPTGELFF. The DNA of the CDR3 is TGTGCCAGCAGCGCCGGGGACAGGCCCACCGGGGAGCTGTTTTTT. Together with reference TRBV9 and TRBJ2-2, the CDR3 gives the full variable domain: DSGVTQTPKHLITATGQRVTLRCSPRSGDLSVYWYQQSLDQGLQFLIQYYNGEERAKGNILERFSAQQFPDLHSELNLSSLELGDSALYFCASSAGDRPTGELFFGEGSRLTVL.